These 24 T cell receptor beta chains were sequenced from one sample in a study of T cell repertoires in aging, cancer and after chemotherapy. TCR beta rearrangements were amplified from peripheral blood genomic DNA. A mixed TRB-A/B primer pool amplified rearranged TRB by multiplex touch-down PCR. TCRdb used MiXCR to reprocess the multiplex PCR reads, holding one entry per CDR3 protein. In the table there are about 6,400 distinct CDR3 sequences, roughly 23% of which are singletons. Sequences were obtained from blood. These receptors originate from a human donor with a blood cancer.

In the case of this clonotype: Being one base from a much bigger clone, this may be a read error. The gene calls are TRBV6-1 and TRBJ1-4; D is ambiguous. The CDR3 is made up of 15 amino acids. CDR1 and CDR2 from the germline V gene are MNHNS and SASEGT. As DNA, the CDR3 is TGTGCCAGCAGTGAAGACAGCTCCGGTAATAAAAAACTGTTTTTT. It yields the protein CASSEDSSGNKKLFF.

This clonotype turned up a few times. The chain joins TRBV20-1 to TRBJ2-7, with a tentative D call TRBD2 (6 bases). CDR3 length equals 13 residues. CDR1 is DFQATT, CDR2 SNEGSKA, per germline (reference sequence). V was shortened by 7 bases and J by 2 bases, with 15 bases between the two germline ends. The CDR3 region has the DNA TGCAGTGTCGAAGCGCGGGGAACCTACGAGCAGTACTTC. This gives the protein CSVEARGTYEQYF.

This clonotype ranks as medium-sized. CDR3 residues: CAWSVVAETQYF. The CDR3, as DNA: TGTGCCTGGAGTGTAGTCGCAGAGACCCAGTACTTC. The V gene is TRBV30, the J gene TRBJ2-5; D not resolved. The CDR3 has 12 residues. V lost 0 bases and J lost 4, with 6 bases in between. CDR1 is GTSNPN and CDR2 is SVGIG in the germline V gene (reference sequence). The full variable domain, completed using reference TRBV30 and TRBJ2-5, is SQTIHQWPATLVQPVGSPLSLECTVEGTSNPNLYWYRQAAGRGLQLLFYSVGIGQISSEVPQNLSASRPQDRQFILSSKKLLLSDSGFYLCAWSVVAETQYFGPGTRLLVL.

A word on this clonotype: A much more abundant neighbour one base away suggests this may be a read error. In DNA, the CDR3 is TGTGCCACCATCAGAGATGGGGAGCAGTACTTC. It yields the protein CATIRDGEQYF. The chain uses TRBV15 and TRBJ2-7, with no clear D. The germline CDR1 and CDR2 sequences are LNHNV and YYDKDF (reference sequence). The CDR3 spans 11 residues.

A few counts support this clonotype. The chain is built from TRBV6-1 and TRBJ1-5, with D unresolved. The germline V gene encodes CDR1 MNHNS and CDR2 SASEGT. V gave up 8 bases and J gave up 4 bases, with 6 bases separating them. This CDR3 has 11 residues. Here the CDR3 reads CASGVNQPQHF. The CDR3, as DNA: TGTGCCAGCGGGGTAAATCAGCCCCAGCATTTT.

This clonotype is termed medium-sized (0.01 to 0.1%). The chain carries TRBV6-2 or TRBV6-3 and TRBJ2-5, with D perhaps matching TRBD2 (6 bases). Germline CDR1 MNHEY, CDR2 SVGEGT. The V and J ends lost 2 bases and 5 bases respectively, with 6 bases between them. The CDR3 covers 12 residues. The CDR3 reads CASSYTSETQYF. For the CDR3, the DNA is TGTGCCAGCAGTTACACTAGCGAGACCCAGTACTTC.

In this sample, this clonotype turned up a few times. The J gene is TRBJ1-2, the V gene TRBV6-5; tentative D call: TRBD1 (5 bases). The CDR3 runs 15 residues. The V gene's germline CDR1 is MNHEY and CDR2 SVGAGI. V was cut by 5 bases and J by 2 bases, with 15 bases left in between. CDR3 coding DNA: TGTGCCAGCAGTAAACGCAGGGAGAGGAACTATGGCTACACCTTC. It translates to CASSKRRERNYGYTF.

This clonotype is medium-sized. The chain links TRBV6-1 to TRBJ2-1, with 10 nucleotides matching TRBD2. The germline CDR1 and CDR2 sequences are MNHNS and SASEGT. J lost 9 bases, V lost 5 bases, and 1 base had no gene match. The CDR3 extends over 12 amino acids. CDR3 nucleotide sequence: TGTGCCAGCAGTCGACTAGCGGGTGAGCAGTTCTTC. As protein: CASSRLAGEQFF.

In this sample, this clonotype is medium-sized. The DNA for the CDR3 is TGTGCCAGCAGCTTGATTGGTCTAGCGGGTAATGAGCAGTTCTTC. Protein sequence: CASSLIGLAGNEQFF. The chain uses TRBV5-4 and TRBJ2-1; 8 bases line up with TRBD2. Trimming cost V 1 base and J 7 bases; bases outside gene matches: 7. Germline V gene sequence: CDR1 SGHNT, CDR2 YYREEE (reference sequence). CDR3 length: 15 amino acids.

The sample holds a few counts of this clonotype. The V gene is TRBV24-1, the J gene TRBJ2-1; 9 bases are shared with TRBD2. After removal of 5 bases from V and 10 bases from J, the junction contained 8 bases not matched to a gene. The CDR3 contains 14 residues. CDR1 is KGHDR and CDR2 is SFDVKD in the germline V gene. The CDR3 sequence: CATSVSGGFREQFF. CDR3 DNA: TGTGCCACCAGTGTAAGCGGGGGGTTTCGCGAGCAGTTCTTC.

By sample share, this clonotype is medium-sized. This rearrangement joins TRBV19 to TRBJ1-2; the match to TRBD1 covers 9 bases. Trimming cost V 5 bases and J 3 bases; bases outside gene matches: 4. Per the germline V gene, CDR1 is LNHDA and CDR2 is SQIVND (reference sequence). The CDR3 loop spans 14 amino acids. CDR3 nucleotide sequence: TGTGCCAGTAGTTCTACAGGGGGCCACTATGGCTACACCTTC. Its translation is CASSSTGGHYGYTF.

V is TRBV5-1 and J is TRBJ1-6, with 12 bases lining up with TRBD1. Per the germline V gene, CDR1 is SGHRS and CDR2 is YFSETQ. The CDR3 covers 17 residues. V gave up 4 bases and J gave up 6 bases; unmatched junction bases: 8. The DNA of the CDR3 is TGCGCCAGCAGCCTTACGCCGGGACAGGGGGCTAATTCACCCCTCCACTTT. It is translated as CASSLTPGQGANSPLHF.

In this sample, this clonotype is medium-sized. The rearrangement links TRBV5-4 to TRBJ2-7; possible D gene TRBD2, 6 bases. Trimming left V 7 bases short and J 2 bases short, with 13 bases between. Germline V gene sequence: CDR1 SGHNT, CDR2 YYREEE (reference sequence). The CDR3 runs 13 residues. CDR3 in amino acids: CASGRLEAYEQYF. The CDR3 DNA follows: TGTGCCAGCGGCCGACTAGAAGCCTACGAGCAGTACTTC.

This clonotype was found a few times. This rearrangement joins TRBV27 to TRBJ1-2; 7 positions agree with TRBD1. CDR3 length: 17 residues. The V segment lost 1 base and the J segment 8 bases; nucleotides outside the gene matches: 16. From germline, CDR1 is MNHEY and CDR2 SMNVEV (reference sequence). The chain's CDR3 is CASSLFLGAGGLGGYTF. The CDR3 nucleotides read TGTGCCAGCAGTTTATTTCTTGGGGCAGGGGGACTCGGGGGCTACACCTTC.

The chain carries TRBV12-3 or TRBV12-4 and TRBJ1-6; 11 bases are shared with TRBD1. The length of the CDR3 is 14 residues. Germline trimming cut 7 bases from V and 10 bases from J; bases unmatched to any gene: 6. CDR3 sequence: CASIRTGGNSPLHF. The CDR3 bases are TGTGCCAGCATTCGGACAGGGGGCAACTCACCCCTCCACTTT.

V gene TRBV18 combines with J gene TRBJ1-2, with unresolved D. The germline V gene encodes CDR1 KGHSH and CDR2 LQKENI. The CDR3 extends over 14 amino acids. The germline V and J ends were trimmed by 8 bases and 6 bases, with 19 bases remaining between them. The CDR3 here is CASHPDQTGNGYTF. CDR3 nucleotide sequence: TGTGCCAGCCATCCCGACCAAACGGGCAATGGCTACACCTTC.

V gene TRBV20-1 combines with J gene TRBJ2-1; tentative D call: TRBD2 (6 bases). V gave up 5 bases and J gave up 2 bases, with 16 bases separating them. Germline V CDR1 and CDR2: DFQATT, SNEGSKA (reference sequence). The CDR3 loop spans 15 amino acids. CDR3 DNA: TGCAGTGCTCGCGTCCCGGAGGGCGCCTACAATGAGCAGTTCTTC. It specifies CSARVPEGAYNEQFF.

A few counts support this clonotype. CDR3 sequence reads: CASSYRSAGAGDTQYF. The DNA of the CDR3 is TGTGCCAGCAGTTACCGGTCAGCGGGAGCCGGGGATACGCAGTATTTT. The chain combines TRBV6-2 or TRBV6-3 with TRBJ2-3; 8 nucleotides align to TRBD2. Losses at the gene ends were 2 bases for V and 6 bases for J; bases not matched to a gene: 10. The CDR3 runs to 16 residues. Germline CDR1 MNHEY, CDR2 SVGEGT.

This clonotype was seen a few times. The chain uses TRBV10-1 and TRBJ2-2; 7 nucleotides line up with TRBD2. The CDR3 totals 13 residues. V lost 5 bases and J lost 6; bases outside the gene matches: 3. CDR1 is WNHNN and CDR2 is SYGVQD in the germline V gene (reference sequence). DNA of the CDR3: TGCGCCAGCAGTAGCGGGGAGGCCGGGGAGCTGTTTTTT. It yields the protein CASSSGEAGELFF.

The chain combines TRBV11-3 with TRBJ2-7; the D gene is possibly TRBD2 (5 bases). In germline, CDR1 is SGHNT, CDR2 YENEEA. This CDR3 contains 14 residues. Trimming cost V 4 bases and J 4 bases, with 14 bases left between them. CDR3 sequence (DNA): TGTGCCAGCAGCTCCCGACTAAAACCATACGAGCAGTACTTC. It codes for CASSSRLKPYEQYF.

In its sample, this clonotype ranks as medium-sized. CDR3 DNA: TGTGCCAGCTCACCCCTCGGGACAGCCCAGGGTTACACAGATACGCAGTATTTT. This encodes CASSPLGTAQGYTDTQYF. The V call is TRBV18, the J call TRBJ2-3, with TRBD1 matching over 7 bases. Unmatched junction bases numbered 14, after V lost 3 bases and J lost 2 bases. The CDR3 extends over 18 amino acids. Germline assignment: CDR1 KGHSH and CDR2 LQKENI.

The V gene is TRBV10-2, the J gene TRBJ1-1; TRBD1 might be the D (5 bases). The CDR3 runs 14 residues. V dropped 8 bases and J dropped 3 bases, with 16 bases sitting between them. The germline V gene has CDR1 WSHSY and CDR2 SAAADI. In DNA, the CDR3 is TGCGCCAGCTCCCAGCTGGGGCAGGACACTGAAGCTTTCTTT. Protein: CASSQLGQDTEAFF.

CDR3 sequence: CASSRGGRGNEQFF. The CDR3 region has the DNA TGTGCCAGCAGCCGCGGTGGGAGGGGGAATGAGCAGTTCTTC. The chain carries TRBV11-2 and TRBJ2-1; D is possibly TRBD2 (7 bases). CDR3 size: 14 residues. Trimming cost V 5 bases and J 7 bases, with 15 bases left between them. Germline assignment: CDR1 SGHAT and CDR2 FQNNGV. The whole variable domain, filled in from reference TRBV11-2 and TRBJ2-1, reads EAGVAQSPRYKIIEKRQSVAFWCNPISGHATLYWYQQILGQGPKLLIQFQNNGVVDDSQLPKDRFSAERLKGVDSTLKIQPAKLEDSAVYLCASSRGGRGNEQFFGPGTRLTVL.

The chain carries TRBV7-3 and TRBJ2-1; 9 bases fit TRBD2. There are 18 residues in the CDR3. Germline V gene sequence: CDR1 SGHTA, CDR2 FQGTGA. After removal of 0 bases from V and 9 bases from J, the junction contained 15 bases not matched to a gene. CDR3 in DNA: TGTGCCAGCAGCTTAACGCCCCCGGCTAGCGGGGTACGCGGTGAGCAGTTCTTC. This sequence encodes CASSLTPPASGVRGEQFF. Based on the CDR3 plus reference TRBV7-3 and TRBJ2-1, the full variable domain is GAGVSQTPSNKVTEKGKYVELRCDPISGHTALYWYRQSLGQGPEFLIYFQGTGAADDSGLPNDRFFAVRPEGSVSTLKIQRTERGDSAVYLCASSLTPPASGVRGEQFFGPGTRLTVL.